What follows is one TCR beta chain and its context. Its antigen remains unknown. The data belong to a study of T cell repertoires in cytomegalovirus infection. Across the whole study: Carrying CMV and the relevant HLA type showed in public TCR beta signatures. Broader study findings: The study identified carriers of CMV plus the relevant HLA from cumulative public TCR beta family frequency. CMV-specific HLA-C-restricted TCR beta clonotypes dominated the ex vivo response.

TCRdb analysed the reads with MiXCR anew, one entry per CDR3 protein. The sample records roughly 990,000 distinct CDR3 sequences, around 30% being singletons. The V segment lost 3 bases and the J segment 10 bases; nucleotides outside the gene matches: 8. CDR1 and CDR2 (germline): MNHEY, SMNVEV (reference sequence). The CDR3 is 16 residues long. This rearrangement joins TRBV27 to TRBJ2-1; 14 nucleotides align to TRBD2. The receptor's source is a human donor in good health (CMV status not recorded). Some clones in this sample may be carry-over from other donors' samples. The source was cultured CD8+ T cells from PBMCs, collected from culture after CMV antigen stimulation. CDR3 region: CASSFWTSGGLVEQFF. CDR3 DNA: TGTGCCAGCAGTTTCTGGACTAGCGGGGGGCTAGTGGAGCAGTTCTTC.